The clone carrying this T cell receptor (beta chain) turned up a few times. Its antigen is currently unknown. Time point indicated: newly diagnosed GD, antithyroid drugs for less than 3 months. There was RNA extracted from PBMCs, and the TCR library was made from it. CDR3 length: 15 residues. The V gene lost 5 bases and the J gene lost 5 bases, with 15 bases spanning the gap. Sequencing libraries for TCR beta were prepared with iRepertoire HTBI primers and Arm-PCR of CDR3 regions. One entry per CDR3 protein results from TCRdb running MiXCR on the multiplex PCR reads. Among around 420,000 distinct CDR3 sequences listed, roughly a sixth were seen once. This sample is drawn from a study of regulatory T cells in long-lasting Graves disease. General study results and limits: Investigators studied peripheral blood only, not thyroid tissue.

The sample here was peripheral blood mononuclear cells (PBMCs), taken at new diagnosis, from a patient treated with antithyroid drugs. The V call is TRBV12-3 or TRBV12-4, the J call TRBJ2-2; perhaps D is TRBD1 or TRBD2 (5 bases each). The receptor was derived from a female donor with Graves disease. The CDR3: CASSLRGRQTGELFF. CDR3 bases: TGTGCCAGCAGTCTCCGGGGCAGGCAGACCGGGGAGCTGTTTTTT.